The source of this T cell receptor beta chain is a study of early T cells in non-severe SARS-CoV-2 infection. TCRdb re-analysed the 5' RACE reads in MiXCR, keeping a single row per CDR3 protein. The top ten hold under 1.5% of the sample, which has some 80,000 distinct CDR3 sequences, roughly an eighth seen once. The germline gives CDR1 SGHTA, CDR2 FQGTGA. The CDR3 is made up of 13 amino acids. The V gene lost 4 bases and the J gene lost 5 bases, with 11 bases spanning the gap. The TCR sequence derives from an adult who was a healthcare worker with PCR-confirmed SARS-CoV-2 infection or an uninfected control (not recorded which). The rearrangement uses TRBV7-3 and TRBJ1-1; D ambiguous. Sequencing used whole blood. The CDR3: CASSSTRDTEAFF. For the CDR3, the DNA is TGTGCCAGCAGCTCGACACGGGATACTGAAGCTTTCTTT.